This entry lists 29 T cell receptor beta chains sequenced from one sample in a study of beta chain features in type 1 diabetes. The sequenced template was cDNA made from the entire isolated RNA. TCRdb's copy holds only in-frame clones and misses some; the assay was immunoSEQ multiplex PCR. This table has some 410,000 clones, 9.5% to 12% appearing once. Input material: naive CD4+ T cells from blood. These receptors all come from a woman in her late teens or twenties in good health.

This clone was counted between two and nine times. Other DNA sequences in the same sample also yield this CDR3. The chain employs TRBV30 and TRBJ1-1; D perhaps matches TRBD1 (5 bases). Germline V gene lookup returns CDR1 GTSNPN and CDR2 SVGIG (reference sequence). This CDR3 has 12 residues. The V end was cut by 3 bases, the J end by 4 bases, with 9 bases between. CDR3 coding DNA: TGTGCCTGGAGCGTCAGGGCCACTGAAGCTTTCTTT. It translates to CAWSVRATEAFF. Full variable domain (remainder filled in from reference TRBV30 and TRBJ1-1): SQTIHQWPATLVQPVGSPLSLECTVEGTSNPNLYWYRQAAGRGLQLLFYSVGIGQISSEVPQNLSASRPQDRQFILSSKKLLLSDSGFYLCAWSVRATEAFFGQGTRLTVV.

This clone was seen only a few times. The chain combines TRBV2 with TRBJ2-3, with 8 bases aligning to TRBD1. This CDR3 spans 15 amino acids. Germline lookup yields CDR1 SNHLY and CDR2 FYNNEI. Trimming at V came to 5 bases and at J to 2 bases, leaving 6 bases not matched to a gene. The CDR3 bases are TGTGCCAGCAGTCGGGACAGGCCTAACACAGATACGCAGTATTTT. Translating it yields CASSRDRPNTDTQYF.

This chain uses TRBV6-1 with TRBJ2-7; 7 nucleotides match TRBD1. This CDR3 spans 18 amino acids. Germline V gene data show CDR1 as MNHNS and CDR2 as SASEGT. V was clipped by 4 bases and J by 0 bases; unmatched bases: 15. The CDR3 loop is CASSVPRVDREISYEQYV. CDR3 DNA: TGTGCCAGCAGTGTCCCACGGGTCGACAGGGAAATCTCCTACGAGCAGTACGTC.

There are a few counts of this clone. Different DNA sequences within this sample yield the same CDR3. The chain joins TRBV28 to TRBJ1-1; D ambiguous. The ends were cut back, 4 bases at V and 7 bases at J, with 7 bases in the middle. The germline CDR1 and CDR2 sequences are MDHEN and SYDVKM. CDR3 length: 11 residues. DNA for the CDR3: TGTGCCAGCAGTTCCTCGAGTGAAGCTTTCTTT. Translated: CASSSSSEAFF. Full variable domain (outside the CDR3, taken from reference TRBV28 and TRBJ1-1): DVKVTQSSRYLVKRTGEKVFLECVQDMDHENMFWYRQDPGLGLRLIYFSYDVKMKEKGDIPEGYSVSREKKERFSLILESASTNQTSMYLCASSSSSEAFFGQGTRLTVV.

Only a few counts were recorded for this clone. V and J are TRBV29-1 and TRBJ2-7; 7 nucleotides line up with TRBD1. V was clipped by 4 bases and J by 6 bases; unmatched bases: 9. CDR1 and CDR2 from the germline V gene are SQVTM and ANQGSEA. The CDR3 has 13 residues. The CDR3 protein is CSVGDRALVEQYF. CDR3 nucleotides: TGCAGCGTTGGAGACAGGGCATTAGTCGAGCAGTACTTC.

Only a few counts were recorded for this clone. The chain uses TRBV7-9 and TRBJ2-3; no firm D call. This CDR3 contains 13 residues. Germline V gene sequence: CDR1 SEHNR, CDR2 FQNEAQ (reference sequence). Trimming removed 7 bases at V and 8 bases at J, with 16 bases between. CDR3 coding DNA: TGTGCCAGCATCTTTGAGACATGGGGTACGCAGTATTTT. Its protein is CASIFETWGTQYF.

This clone was recorded a few times. V and J are TRBV7-3 and TRBJ1-1; no clear D. This CDR3 spans 13 amino acids. The ends were cut back, 6 bases at V and 3 bases at J, with 11 bases in the middle. The germline gives CDR1 SGHTA, CDR2 FQGTGA. CDR3 protein: CASRIGADTEAFF. The CDR3 DNA is TGTGCCAGCAGGATTGGCGCGGACACTGAAGCTTTCTTT.

In its sample, this clone was seen a few times. V is TRBV12-5 and J is TRBJ2-1, with TRBD1 matching over 12 bases. Trimming at V came to 6 bases and at J to 10 bases, leaving 10 bases not matched to a gene. The CDR3 totals 15 residues. Per the germline V gene, CDR1 is LGHNT and CDR2 is FRNRAP. CDR3: CASGAPGQGAREQFF. The CDR3 DNA sequence: TGTGCTAGTGGCGCGCCGGGACAGGGGGCGCGCGAGCAGTTCTTC.

Remarks on this clone: This specimen includes other DNA sequences encoding the same CDR3. The chain carries TRBV4-1 and TRBJ2-5; tentatively, D is TRBD1 or TRBD2 (5 bases each). There are 13 residues in the CDR3. Germline values: CDR1 MGHRA, CDR2 YSYEKL. Between the trimmed V and J ends, which lost 4 bases and 1 base, there was a span of 7 bases. CDR3 amino acids: CASSLGVQETQYF. The DNA of the CDR3 is TGCGCCAGCAGCCTGGGGGTCCAAGAGACCCAGTACTTC.

The V gene is TRBV30, the J gene TRBJ1-1; no reliable D call. Trimming cost V 4 bases and J 5 bases, with 17 bases left between them. The CDR3 extends over 14 amino acids. CDR1 is GTSNPN, CDR2 SVGIG, per germline (reference sequence). CDR3 DNA sequence: TGTGCCTGGACGTCGTTGTTGCGGCGGACTGAAGCTTTCTTT. Translating it yields CAWTSLLRRTEAFF.

A few counts support this clone. The identical CDR3 is also encoded by other nucleotide sequences in the sample. This rearrangement joins TRBV18 to TRBJ2-1; weak D call: TRBD1 (5 bases). V was clipped by 3 bases and J by 0 bases, with 9 bases between them. CDR3 length: 15 amino acids. Per the germline V gene, CDR1 is KGHSH and CDR2 is LQKENI. The CDR3 sequence: CASSPQGYSYNEQFF. As DNA, the CDR3 is TGTGCCAGCTCACCCCAGGGTTACTCCTACAATGAGCAGTTCTTC. Combining the CDR3 with reference TRBV18 and TRBJ2-1 gives the whole variable domain NAGVMQNPRHLVRRRGQEARLRCSPMKGHSHVYWYRQLPEEGLKFMVYLQKENIIDESGMPKERFSAEFPKEGPSILRIQQVVRGDSAAYFCASSPQGYSYNEQFFGPGTRLTVL.

V usage is TRBV4-3 and J usage is TRBJ2-1; possible D gene TRBD2, 5 bases. Germline CDR1 LGHNA, CDR2 YSLEER. V lost 2 bases and J 9 bases, leaving 11 bases between the germline ends. The CDR3 spans 13 residues. The CDR3 coding sequence is TGCGCCAGCAGCCAACCAGGAGGAGGTGAGCAGTTCTTC. Protein product: CASSQPGGGEQFF.

This clone was recorded a few times. The CDR3 region has the DNA TGCGCCAGCAGCTTGGGGGCAACTGAAAAACTGTTTTTT. Translation: CASSLGATEKLFF. The chain is built from TRBV5-1 and TRBJ1-4; no clear D gene. CDR1 SGHRS and CDR2 YFSETQ come from the germline V gene. Trimming took off 0 bases at V and 7 bases at J, with 7 bases between the two ends. CDR3 length: 13 residues.

This clone has a handful of counts. V usage is TRBV7-9 and J usage is TRBJ2-3, with a possible D match to TRBD2 (6 bases). CDR1 and CDR2 (germline): SEHNR, FQNEAQ (reference sequence). Trimming pared 11 bases from V and 4 bases from J, leaving 19 bases between. CDR3 length equals 14 residues. The DNA of the CDR3 is TGTGCCGCCTCTTCAGGTCGGGACTCAGATACGCAGTATTTT. Translating it yields CAASSGRDSDTQYF.

This clone was counted between two and nine times. J is TRBJ1-3 and V is TRBV7-9; 8 positions agree with TRBD1. Germline assignment: CDR1 SEHNR and CDR2 FQNEAQ (reference sequence). Germline trimming cut 3 bases from V and 0 bases from J; bases unmatched to any gene: 1. The CDR3 contains 15 residues. The DNA of the CDR3 is TGTGCCAGCAGCTTGGGGACAGGCTCTGGAAACACCATATATTTT. Its protein is CASSLGTGSGNTIYF.

The rearrangement joins TRBV29-1 to TRBJ2-3; D uncertain. The CDR3 is 11 residues long. Trimming stripped 5 bases from V and 6 bases from J, with 9 bases between. Germline values: CDR1 SQVTM, CDR2 ANQGSEA. This CDR3 is CSVTRVDTQYF. The CDR3 region has the DNA TGCAGCGTTACAAGGGTGGATACGCAGTATTTT.

This clone turned up a few times. The chain recombines TRBV11-2 with TRBJ2-1; D is ambiguous. V was trimmed by 5 bases and J by 15 bases, leaving 17 bases between them. CDR1 and CDR2 from the germline V gene are SGHAT and FQNNGV. There are 12 residues in the CDR3. The chain's CDR3 is CASSPNAGSSFF. The CDR3 nucleotides read TGTGCCAGCAGCCCGAATGCTGGGTCGTCGTTCTTC. The entire variable domain, with the rest obtained from reference TRBV11-2 and TRBJ2-1, is as follows: EAGVAQSPRYKIIEKRQSVAFWCNPISGHATLYWYQQILGQGPKLLIQFQNNGVVDDSQLPKDRFSAERLKGVDSTLKIQPAKLEDSAVYLCASSPNAGSSFFGPGTRLTVL.

V and J are TRBV11-1 and TRBJ2-1, with 12 bases matching TRBD2. V trimming: 4 bases; J trimming: 8 bases; junction bases outside the gene matches: 6. The CDR3 is 15 residues long. Germline CDR1 and CDR2: SGHAT and FQDESV (reference sequence). CDR3 in amino acids: CASSSLAGGDHEQFF. The CDR3 DNA sequence: TGTGCCAGCAGCTCCCTAGCGGGAGGGGACCATGAGCAGTTCTTC.

This clone occurred a few times. The genes are TRBV7-8 and TRBJ2-5; D possibly corresponds to TRBD1 (5 bases). V was cut by 10 bases and J by 4 bases, with 31 bases left in between. This CDR3 is built from 18 residues. Germline CDR1 is SGHVS and CDR2 is FQNEAQ. The CDR3 region has the DNA TGTGCCACTCCCCGAGAGGCAGGGTTGATCCATGACTCAGAGACCCAGTACTTC. This encodes CATPREAGLIHDSETQYF.

The sample holds a few counts of this clone. The chain is built from TRBV30 and TRBJ1-5; 7 nucleotides line up with TRBD1. The V gene's germline CDR1 is GTSNPN and CDR2 SVGIG (reference sequence). V shed 7 bases, J shed 6 bases, and the junction held 6 bases outside the gene matches. CDR3 length: 12 residues. CDR3 in amino acids: CASRQGGQPQHF. The CDR3 DNA is TGTGCCTCCCGACAGGGCGGTCAGCCCCAGCATTTT.

The V gene is TRBV18, the J gene TRBJ2-3, with 13 nucleotides matching TRBD2. With 5 bases clipped from V and 1 base from J, the junction kept 3 bases outside the gene matches. Germline-derived CDR1 and CDR2 are KGHSH and LQKENI. The CDR3 covers 16 residues. As DNA, the CDR3 is TGTGCCAGCTCATGGACTAGCGGGAGACGCACAGATACGCAGTATTTT. Protein product: CASSWTSGRRTDTQYF. The full variable domain, rest sourced from reference TRBV18 and TRBJ2-3, is NAGVMQNPRHLVRRRGQEARLRCSPMKGHSHVYWYRQLPEEGLKFMVYLQKENIIDESGMPKERFSAEFPKEGPSILRIQQVVRGDSAAYFCASSWTSGRRTDTQYFGPGTRLTVL.

There are a few counts of this clone. The V and J genes are TRBV5-6 and TRBJ2-7; D is perhaps TRBD1 (5 bases). The CDR3 runs 13 residues. The V gene's germline CDR1 is SGHDT and CDR2 YYEEEE. The V and J ends lost 0 bases and 4 bases respectively, with 8 bases between them. The CDR3 nucleotides are TGTGCCAGCAGCTTGGGCCGGACATACGAGCAGTACGTC. This translates into CASSLGRTYEQYV.

The gene calls are TRBV9 and TRBJ2-1, with a weak D call TRBD2 (6 bases). Trimming removed 0 bases from V and 5 bases from J, with 15 bases in between. CDR1 and CDR2 from the germline V gene are SGDLS and YYNGEE. The CDR3 loop spans 16 amino acids. The CDR3 here is CASSVGSLAPHNEQFF. CDR3 DNA: TGTGCCAGCAGCGTAGGTAGCCTAGCGCCCCACAATGAGCAGTTCTTC.

The chain employs TRBV6-5 and TRBJ1-3; D is perhaps TRBD1 (6 bases). Looked up from germline, CDR1 is MNHEY and CDR2 is SVGAGI. Trimming removed 5 bases at V and 4 bases at J, with 12 bases between. There are 14 residues in the CDR3. CDR3 coding DNA: TGTGCCAGCAGTGCCGGGACAATCGGAAACACCATATATTTT. Protein sequence: CASSAGTIGNTIYF.

The chain couples TRBV9 to TRBJ1-6, with D unresolved. The CDR3 runs to 15 residues. Germline-derived CDR1 and CDR2 are SGDLS and YYNGEE. V was cut by 4 bases and J by 0 bases, with 8 bases left in between. The CDR3 loop reads CASSREYSYNSPLHF. In DNA, the CDR3 is TGTGCCAGCAGCCGGGAGTACTCCTATAATTCACCCCTCCACTTT.

The chain uses TRBV9 and TRBJ1-4; D may be TRBD1 (6 bases). The V gene lost 2 bases and the J gene lost 7 bases, with 24 bases spanning the gap. Looked up from germline, CDR1 is SGDLS and CDR2 is YYNGEE. The CDR3 has 18 residues. CDR3 nucleotide sequence: TGTGCCAGCAGCGTCTCCGGACAGAGAAGCGGCTACGGTGAAAAACTGTTTTTT. Translating gives CASSVSGQRSGYGEKLFF.

The chain joins TRBV7-2 to TRBJ2-7; TRBD1 is a possible D gene (6 bases). Germline loops: CDR1 SGHTA, CDR2 FQGNSA. The CDR3 runs to 12 residues. The V gene lost 5 bases and the J gene lost 4 bases, with 9 bases spanning the gap. The CDR3 region has the DNA TGTGCCAGCAGCGCGACAGGTTACGAGCAGTACGTC. Translation gives CASSATGYEQYV.

The table lists this clone with a few counts. The V and J genes are TRBV15 and TRBJ1-4; D gene unclear. V was cut by 1 base and J by 1 base, with 4 bases left in between. The germline gives CDR1 LNHNV, CDR2 YYDKDF (reference sequence). The CDR3 is 14 residues long. The CDR3 here is CATSRGKTNEKLFF. Here the CDR3 DNA reads TGTGCCACCAGCAGAGGGAAAACTAATGAAAAACTGTTTTTT.

In its sample, this clone was seen a few times. The rearrangement joins TRBV28 to TRBJ2-7; no clear D. V was shortened by 5 bases and J by 6 bases, with 11 bases between the two germline ends. The CDR3 loop spans 12 amino acids. CDR1 and CDR2 (germline): MDHEN, SYDVKM. For the CDR3, the DNA is TGTGCCAGCAGTCACAAAAGAATCGAGCAGTACGTC. It yields the protein CASSHKRIEQYV.